This TCR beta chain was captured by sequencing in a study of shared clonotypes between healthy human individuals. V lost 4 bases, J lost 9 bases, and 8 bases stayed unmatched. This CDR3 comprises 14 residues. The germline V gene encodes CDR1 MDHEN and CDR2 SYDVKM. As defined, naive CD8 cells were CD45RO-negative and positively selected for CCR7, with terminally differentiated effector memory CD45RA+ cells excluded. Only in-frame clones appear in the TCRdb table, and some are missing; sequencing was by immunoSEQ multiplex PCR. The sample lists roughly 570,000 clones, roughly 98% occurring once. Sequencing used naive CD8+ T cells sorted from blood. The TCR originated in a young man in good health. The chain combines TRBV28 with TRBJ2-1; the match to TRBD2 covers 8 bases. Written as DNA, the CDR3 is TGTGCCAGCAGTTCCCCCGGGAGGGTAGTTGAGCAGTTCTTC. This translates into CASSSPGRVVEQFF.